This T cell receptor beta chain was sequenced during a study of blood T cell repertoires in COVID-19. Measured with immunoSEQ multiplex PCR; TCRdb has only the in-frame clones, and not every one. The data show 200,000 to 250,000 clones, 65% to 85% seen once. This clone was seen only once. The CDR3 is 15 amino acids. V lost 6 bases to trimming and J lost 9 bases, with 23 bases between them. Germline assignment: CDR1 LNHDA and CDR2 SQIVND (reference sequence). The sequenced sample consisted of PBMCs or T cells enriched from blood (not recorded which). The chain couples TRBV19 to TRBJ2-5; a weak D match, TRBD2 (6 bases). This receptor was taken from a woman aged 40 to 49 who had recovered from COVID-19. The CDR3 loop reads CASRSGGRPEGAQYF. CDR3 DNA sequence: TGTGCCAGTAGGAGTGGGGGTAGACCGGAGGGAGCCCAGTACTTC.